This T cell receptor beta chain was retrieved from a study of Ad26.COV2.S vaccination and SARS-CoV-2 variants. On the study more broadly: Donor had been placed in the Ad26.COV2.S arm of the COV1001 trial.

Germline V gene data show CDR1 as SNHLY and CDR2 as FYNNEI. V was cut by 0 bases and J by 8 bases, with 11 bases left in between. The CDR3 spans 14 residues. Broader study findings: After vaccination, reports described spike-specific CD8+ and CD4+ T cell responses as showing substantial breadth.

With regard to this clone: Antigen specificity is unknown.

Produced via immunoSEQ multiplex PCR; TCRdb's table is partial and in-frame only. The profile shows around 300,000 clones, 86% of them singletons. The sample's treatment: 15 to 20 received Ad26.COV2.S at low or high dose, single or two shots; roughly 5 received placebo; per-sample allocation not given. Specimen acquisition occurred on day 63 following the initial vaccine or placebo injection. Here the sequenced sample was peripheral blood, taken in a trial of Ad26.COV2.S vaccine versus placebo. The clonotype originates from a person between 18 and 65 years old who received the Ad26.COV2.S COVID-19 vaccine or a placebo. The rearrangement links TRBV2 to TRBJ2-1; no reliable D call. The CDR3 sequence is CASSEARAGDEQFF. The CDR3 DNA reads as TGTGCCAGCAGTGAAGCTCGAGCAGGTGATGAGCAGTTCTTC.